The 3 T cell receptor beta chains listed next were all sequenced from one sample in a study of response to subunit inactivated influenza vaccine (dated by TCRdb to about 2018). Preparation of the library involved RT-PCR. Sequencer: Illumina HiSeq 2500. TCRdb reran the public reads through fastp at Q25 and MiXCR, keeping productive beta chains. When rows share a CDR3 protein, they turn into one entry using the most common DNA and genes. Across this sample there are about 480,000 distinct CDR3 sequences, with 10% to 15% seen only once. The top ten clones comprise about an eighth of the sample. This specimen's time point label, interpreted: 45 days after influenza vaccine administration. This specimen consisted of PBMCs from blood, obtained roughly 47 days after vaccination. The receptors derive from a man aged 45 to 65 who received an inactivated influenza vaccine. Donor details come from another sample of the same person, matched by shared clones.

The CDR3 DNA is TGCGCCAGCAGTCAAACTAGCGGGGGGGGCAATGAGCAGTTCTTC. Translation gives CASSQTSGGGNEQFF. The chain employs TRBV5-1 and TRBJ2-1, with TRBD2 matching 13 bases. Germline loops: CDR1 SGHRS, CDR2 YFSETQ. V lost 5 bases to trimming and J lost 6 bases; unmatched junction nucleotides: 5. CDR3 length equals 15 residues.

V gene TRBV18 combines with J gene TRBJ2-7; TRBD2 agrees at 15 bases. Germline V CDR1 and CDR2: KGHSH, LQKENI. Germline trimming cut 6 bases from V and 5 bases from J; bases unmatched to any gene: 11. The CDR3 has 17 amino acids. CDR3 region: CASSGTSGRIGYDEQYF. CDR3 DNA: TGTGCCAGCTCCGGGACTAGCGGGAGGATTGGGTACGACGAGCAGTACTTC.

V and J are TRBV6-2 or TRBV6-3 and TRBJ1-5; possibly TRBD1 for D (6 bases). The CDR3 runs to 14 residues. Germline loops: CDR1 MNHEY, CDR2 SVGEGT. V shed 5 bases and J shed 4 bases, with 12 bases lying between them. The CDR3 nucleotides are TGTGCCAGCAGTCTCGACAGGTTTAATCAGCCCCAGCATTTT. Amino acid sequence: CASSLDRFNQPQHF.